This is a list of T cell receptor beta chains from one sample in a study of T cell responses to AZD1222 COVID-19 vaccine. Produced via immunoSEQ multiplex PCR; TCRdb's table is partial and in-frame only. The sample has about 130,000 clones, roughly 82% seen once. The specimen comprised peripheral blood, sampled on day 0 of AZD1222 vaccination. Receptor source: an adult in good health. The CDR3 runs from the conserved cysteine through the conserved F or W.

V gene	J gene	CDR3 protein
TRBV27	TRBJ2-2	CASSSDMNTGELFF
TRBV28	TRBJ1-1	CASSYVGQMTKNTEAFF
TRBV6-2/TRBV6-3	TRBJ1-2	CASSPGYRGTGTF
TRBV7-2	TRBJ1-1	CASSLGGHTEAFF
TRBV7-9	TRBJ1-2	CASSPGQSNYGYTF
TRBV11-3	TRBJ1-6	CASSQGTGDNSPLHF
TRBV19	TRBJ1-3	CASSTDTNSGNTIYF
TRBV2	TRBJ1-4	CATTGQGARFGEKLFF
TRBV4-2	TRBJ1-2	CASSQDLTGDGYTF
TRBV28	TRBJ1-1	CASNPRGGFSEAFF
TRBV30	TRBJ1-5	CAWSSLGGNQPQHF
TRBV5-1	TRBJ2-2	CATYDGQADTGELFF
TRBV6-6	TRBJ2-7	CASSYSQGALLGEQYF
TRBV30	TRBJ1-6	CAWSGKGSSYNSPLHF
TRBV19	TRBJ1-1	CASSHGKLSNTEAFF
TRBV2	TRBJ1-5	CASTSGTSYNQPQHF
TRBV25-1	TRBJ2-7	CASRASVAGGEQYF
TRBV9	TRBJ2-3	CASSPGLPPTDTQYF
TRBV27	TRBJ2-7	CASSRGGGNSYEQYF
TRBV4-1	TRBJ1-5	CASSQVVSLGQPQHF
TRBV2	TRBJ1-5	CASGGQGRNQPQHF
TRBV3-1/TRBV3-2	TRBJ1-1	CASSSGAGSGGEAFF
TRBV5-6	TRBJ1-6	CASSLGQVYNSPLHF
TRBV4-1	TRBJ1-1	CASSQDLGQMNTEAFF
TRBV28	TRBJ2-3	CASRSGISTDTQYF
TRBV7-9	TRBJ2-3	CASSSTGSTDTQYF
TRBV14	TRBJ1-4	CASSLLTGSGTNEKLFF
TRBV7-8	TRBJ2-7	CASSLVLQGSSIGYEQYF
TRBV30	TRBJ1-1	CAWTQAGRIMNTEAFF
TRBV7-3	TRBJ1-1	CASSSQSNTEAFF
TRBV28	TRBJ2-5	CASSFQGPLLQETQYF
TRBV28	TRBJ2-7	CASSVLPSAYEQYF